This T cell receptor (beta chain) emerged from a study of blood T cell repertoires in COVID-19. Study-wide context: Italy, Spain and the United States were the sources of the convalescent and acute COVID-19 samples.

The CDR3 loop spans 15 amino acids. Looked up from germline, CDR1 is KGHDR and CDR2 is SFDVKD. V gave up 3 bases and J gave up 6 bases; unmatched junction bases: 3. Sequenced by immunoSEQ multiplex PCR; TCRdb stores in-frame clones only, minus some. The table includes more than 300,000 clones, roughly nine tenths detected once. Sequences were obtained from PBMCs or T cells enriched from blood (not recorded which). This TCR was sampled from a woman aged 25 to 39 who had recovered from COVID-19. This rearrangement joins TRBV24-1 to TRBJ2-1; 11 nucleotides agree with TRBD1. This CDR3 reads CATSDPGQGGNEQFF. DNA of the CDR3: TGTGCCACCAGTGATCCGGGACAGGGGGGCAATGAGCAGTTCTTC.